The 3 T cell receptor beta chains below all came from one sample that was sequenced in a study of blood T cell repertoires in COVID-19. Clones were read by immunoSEQ multiplex PCR, and TCRdb kept only the in-frame ones, dropping some. The sample yields some 200,000 clones, roughly four fifths seen once. Sequencing used PBMCs or T cells enriched from blood (not recorded which). These receptors were collected from a man in his forties who had recovered from COVID-19.

This clone turned up a few times. CDR3 sequence reads: CASSLGQGAEKLFF. The CDR3, as DNA: TGTGCCAGCAGCCTTGGACAGGGGGCTGAAAAACTGTTTTTT. V usage is TRBV7-2 and J usage is TRBJ1-4; 11 bases line up with TRBD1. Germline loops: CDR1 SGHTA, CDR2 FQGNSA. The CDR3 is 14 residues long. V shed 5 bases and J 7 bases; nucleotides not matched to a gene: 3.

The V call is TRBV7-2, the J call TRBJ2-7; the D gene is possibly TRBD2 (5 bases). Trimming cost V 4 bases and J 3 bases, with 10 bases left between them. The CDR3 totals 13 residues. CDR1 SGHTA and CDR2 FQGNSA come from the germline V gene. CDR3: CASSSRGLYEQYV. In DNA form, the CDR3 reads TGTGCCAGCAGCTCCCGAGGACTCTACGAGCAGTACGTC.

The chain is built from TRBV14 and TRBJ1-4; unclear D gene. Trimming took off 1 base at V and 8 bases at J, with 11 bases between the two ends. The CDR3 spans 14 residues. Germline assignment: CDR1 SGHDN and CDR2 FVKESK. The CDR3 DNA reads as TGTGCCAGCAGCCAAGGTACCCCTCGGGAAAAACTGTTTTTT. Its translation: CASSQGTPREKLFF.